This paragraph reports one T cell receptor beta chain. This sample was included in a study of blood T cell repertoires in COVID-19. Background on the study: The study drew acute and convalescent COVID-19 samples from the United States, Italy and Spain.

Method: immunoSEQ multiplex PCR; TCRdb's copy keeps in-frame clones and lacks some. The sample consists of 240,000 or so clones, around 88% of them appearing once. Source material: peripheral blood. This TCR was recovered from a man older than 75 with acute or convalescent COVID-19.

The CDR3 DNA sequence: TGTGCCAGCTCACCACTGCGCGGCCCTGGGGCCAACGTCCTGACTTTC. It translates to CASSPLRGPGANVLTF. This sequence joins TRBV18 and TRBJ2-6; no clear D. V shed 1 base and J shed 2 bases, with 9 bases lying between them. The CDR3 is 16 amino acids. CDR1 and CDR2 (germline): KGHSH, LQKENI.